This TCR beta chain was recovered during a study of metastatic and nonmetastatic thyroid tumors. Germline V CDR1 and CDR2: MNHNS, SASEGT. Trimming stripped 5 bases from V and 2 bases from J, with 4 bases between. This CDR3 region has 11 residues. Nobody among the patients had been given any treatment before thyroid surgery. MiXCR reprocessed the PCR reads for TCRdb. The sample carries 20,000 to 25,000 clones, 15% recorded once. This TCR derives from a female donor with papillary thyroid cancer or a benign thyroid nodule (not recorded which). Some clones in this sample may be carry-over from other donors' samples. Sequenced sample: blood. The genes are TRBV6-1 and TRBJ2-7; the D is unclear. CDR3 nucleotide sequence: TGTGCCAGCAGTCATACCTACGAGCAGTACGTC. Translation gives CASSHTYEQYV.